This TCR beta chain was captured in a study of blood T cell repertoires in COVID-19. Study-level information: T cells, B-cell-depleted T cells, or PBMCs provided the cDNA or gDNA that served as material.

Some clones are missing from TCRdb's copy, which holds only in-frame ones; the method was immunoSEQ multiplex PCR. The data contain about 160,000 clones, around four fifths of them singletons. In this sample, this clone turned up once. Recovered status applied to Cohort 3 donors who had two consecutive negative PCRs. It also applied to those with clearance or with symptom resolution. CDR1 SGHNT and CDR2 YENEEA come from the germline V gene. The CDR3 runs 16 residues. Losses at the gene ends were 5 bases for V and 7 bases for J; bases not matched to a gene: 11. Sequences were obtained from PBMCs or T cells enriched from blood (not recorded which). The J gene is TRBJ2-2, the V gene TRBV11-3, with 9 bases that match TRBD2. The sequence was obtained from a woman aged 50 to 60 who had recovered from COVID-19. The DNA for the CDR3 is TGTGCCAGCAGCCCCTGGGTAGCGGGAGAGGTCGGGGAGCTGTTTTTT. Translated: CASSPWVAGEVGELFF.